This TCR beta chain was identified in a study of blood T cell repertoires in COVID-19. Authors' data handling: Amplification from reference gene primers served as the basis for estimated nucleated cell counts. Profiling relied on immunoSEQ multiplex PCR, and the TCRdb table lists in-frame clones only, not all of them. For V, J and clone size, that table is used; D and trimming come from the DNA. The table lists about 300,000 clones, around 90% of them singletons, with approximately 4.7% in the top ten. Participants reported their clinical history, and cohort assignment relied on those reports. In Cohort 3, a recovered donor had either two negative PCRs, clearance, or symptom resolution. Germline assignment: CDR1 MNHEY and CDR2 SVGAGI. The CDR3 covers 15 residues. Trimming pared 4 bases from V and 2 bases from J, leaving 12 bases between.

This chain links TRBV6-5 with TRBJ2-1; the D gene is possibly TRBD2 (6 bases). Sequences were obtained from PBMCs or T cells enriched from blood (not recorded which). This clonotype originated in a man between 60 and 70 years old who had recovered from COVID-19. In DNA form, the CDR3 reads TGTGCCAGCAGTTCTCGCGGACTACCCTACAATGAGCAGTTCTTC. Translated, it gives CASSSRGLPYNEQFF.